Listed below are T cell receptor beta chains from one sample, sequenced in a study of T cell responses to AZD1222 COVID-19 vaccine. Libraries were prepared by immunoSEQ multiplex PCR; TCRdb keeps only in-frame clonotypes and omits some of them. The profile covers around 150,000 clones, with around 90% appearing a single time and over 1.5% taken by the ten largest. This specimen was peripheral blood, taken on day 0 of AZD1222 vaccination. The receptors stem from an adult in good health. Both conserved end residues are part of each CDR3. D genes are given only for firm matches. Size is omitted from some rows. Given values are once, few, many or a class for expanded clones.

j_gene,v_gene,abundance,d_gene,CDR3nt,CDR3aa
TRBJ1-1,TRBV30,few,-,TGTGCCTGGAAGGGGGGAAACACTGAAGCTTTCTTT,CAWKGGNTEAFF
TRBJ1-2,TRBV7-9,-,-,TGTGCCAGCAGCTTGGGGGACCTTGGGATTGGTGGCTACACCTTC,CASSLGDLGIGGYTF
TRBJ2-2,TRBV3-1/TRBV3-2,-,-,TGTGCCAGCAGCAGGATGAGCCCTTCGAAGGGCGGGGAGCTGTTTTTT,CASSRMSPSKGGELFF
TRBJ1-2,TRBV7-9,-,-,TGTGCCAGCAGCTTAAGGGACGGAAACTATGGCTACACCTTC,CASSLRDGNYGYTF
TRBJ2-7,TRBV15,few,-,TGTGCCACCAGCAGAGATACCTACGAGCAGTACTTC,CATSRDTYEQYF
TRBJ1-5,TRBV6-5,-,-,TGTGCCAGCACCAATAGCAATCAGCCCCAGCATTTT,CASTNSNQPQHF
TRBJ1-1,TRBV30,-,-,TGTGCCTGGAGCCGGGGACAGAACACTGAAGCTTTCTTT,CAWSRGQNTEAFF
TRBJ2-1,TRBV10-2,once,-,TGCGCCAGCAGTGAGTCGATATTGACGACTCTTTACAATGAGCAGTTCTTC,CASSESILTTLYNEQFF
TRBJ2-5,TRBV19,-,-,TGTGCCAGTAGTAACCCTCGGGAGACCCAGTACTTC,CASSNPRETQYF
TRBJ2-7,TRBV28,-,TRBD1,TGTGCCAGCAGTTCAGTCAATTCCGGGACAGGGAGGGTTTGGCAGTACTTC,CASSSVNSGTGRVWQYF
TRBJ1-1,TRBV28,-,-,TGTGCCAGCAGTTTAATGATGAGGGCCAACACTGAAGCTTTCTTT,CASSLMMRANTEAFF
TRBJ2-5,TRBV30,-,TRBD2,TGTGCCTGGAGTGGCGGGAGTTTGGAGACCCAGTACTTC,CAWSGGSLETQYF
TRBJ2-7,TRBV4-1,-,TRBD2,TGCGCCAGCAGCCTTCGGGAGGGTGACGAGCAGTACTTC,CASSLREGDEQYF
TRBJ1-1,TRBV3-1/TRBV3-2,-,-,TGTGCCAGCAGCCCCAGTTCGGGGAGAAGTGGGACTTTCTTT,CASSPSSGRSGTFF
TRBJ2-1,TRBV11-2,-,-,TGTGCCAGCAGCAATAGCGATAGCTCCTACAATGAGCAGTTCTTC,CASSNSDSSYNEQFF
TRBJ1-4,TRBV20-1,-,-,TGCAGCCTTTTAAGGGAAAAACTGTTTTTT,CSLLREKLFF
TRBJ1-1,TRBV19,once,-,TGTGCCAGTAGAATGGGTGGAGCTGAAGCTTTCTTT,CASRMGGAEAFF
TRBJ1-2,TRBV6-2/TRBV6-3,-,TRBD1,TGTGCCAGCAGTTCTCCGGTCCAACAGGGGCGCGGCTACACCTTC,CASSSPVQQGRGYTF
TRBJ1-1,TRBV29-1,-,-,TGCAGCGTCGACCGGGGTTTTGAAGCTTTCTTT,CSVDRGFEAFF
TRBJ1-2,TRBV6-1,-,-,TGTGCCAGCAGTGAAGGCGTGTATAATGGCTACACCTTC,CASSEGVYNGYTF
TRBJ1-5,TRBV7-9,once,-,TGTGCCAGCAGCCAGGGCGCGGAGGGCGGGCAGCCCCAGCATTTT,CASSQGAEGGQPQHF
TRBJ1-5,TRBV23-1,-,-,TGCGCCAGCATTAGCGGGACATCGAATCAGCCCCAGCATTTT,CASISGTSNQPQHF
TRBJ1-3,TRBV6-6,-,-,TGTGCCAGCAGTTACGTTTCTTCTAACACCATATATTTT,CASSYVSSNTIYF
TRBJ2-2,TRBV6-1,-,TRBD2,TGTGCCAGCAGTGTCCGGACTAGCGGGGGGACTGTTACCGGGGAGCTGTTTTTT,CASSVRTSGGTVTGELFF
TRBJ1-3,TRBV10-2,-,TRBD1,TGCGCCAGCAGTACAGGGGGCGGAAACACCATATATTTT,CASSTGGGNTIYF